These 21 T cell receptor beta chains share one sample of origin, sequenced in a study of T cells in Graves' hyperthyroidism and ophthalmopathy. RNA transcripts provided the source from which TCR beta CDR3 regions were amplified. The study used the HTBI primer set for a first-round RT-PCR of the TCR CDR3. MiXCR, applied by TCRdb to the multiplex PCR reads, yields one record per CDR3 protein. The data contain about 350,000 distinct CDR3 sequences, 14% of them seen just once; the ten biggest clones take up approximately 25%. The specimen sequenced was blood. The receptor source for this set is a woman aged 25 to 45 with Graves' hyperthyroidism.

This clonotype was seen ten or more times. The V gene is TRBV2, the J gene TRBJ2-7; TRBD2 aligns across 14 bases. The germline CDR1 and CDR2 sequences are SNHLY and FYNNEI. V was pared by 1 base and J by 3 bases, with 2 bases of the junction left unmatched. This CDR3 comprises 16 residues. CDR3 DNA sequence: TGTGCCAGCAGTGAAGGGACTAGCGGGAGGCTCTACGAGCAGTACTTC. Protein: CASSEGTSGRLYEQYF.

J is TRBJ1-1 and V is TRBV5-6; weak D call: TRBD1 (5 bases). Trimming removed 3 bases from V and 5 bases from J, with 11 bases in between. This CDR3 region has 13 residues. Germline CDR1 is SGHDT and CDR2 is YYEEEE. As DNA, the CDR3 is TGTGCCAGCAGCTCGGGGGTCGGTACTGAAGCTTTCTTT. Amino acid sequence: CASSSGVGTEAFF.

This clonotype was observed many times. The chain couples TRBV7-9 to TRBJ1-1, with D unclear. Trimming took off 2 bases at V and 3 bases at J, with 10 bases between the two ends. The CDR3 contains 14 residues. Germline-derived CDR1 and CDR2 are SEHNR and FQNEAQ (reference sequence). The CDR3 DNA sequence: TGTGCCAGCAGCTTACATCCTAGGGACACTGAAGCTTTCTTT. Translating gives CASSLHPRDTEAFF.

This clonotype was seen only a few times. J is TRBJ2-1 and V is TRBV19; weak D call: TRBD1 (6 bases). Germline CDR1 and CDR2: LNHDA and SQIVND (reference sequence). This CDR3 is 14 amino acids long. V lost 4 bases to trimming and J lost 2 bases, with 9 bases between them. The CDR3 here is CASSKGVAYNEQFF. CDR3 in DNA: TGTGCCAGTAGTAAGGGGGTGGCCTACAATGAGCAGTTCTTC.

Many counts were recorded for this clonotype. This rearrangement joins TRBV11-2 to TRBJ2-2; the D gene is possibly TRBD1 (8 bases). Germline V gives CDR1 SGHAT, CDR2 FQNNGV. Trimming removed 5 bases at V and 0 bases at J, with 16 bases between. The CDR3 has 17 residues. The CDR3 reads CASSSPTGGANTGELFF. CDR3 nucleotide sequence: TGTGCCAGCAGCAGCCCAACAGGGGGGGCGAACACCGGGGAGCTGTTTTTT. The full variable domain, rest sourced from reference TRBV11-2 and TRBJ2-2, is EAGVAQSPRYKIIEKRQSVAFWCNPISGHATLYWYQQILGQGPKLLIQFQNNGVVDDSQLPKDRFSAERLKGVDSTLKIQPAKLEDSAVYLCASSSPTGGANTGELFFGEGSRLTVL.

This clonotype was found many times. The rearrangement links TRBV6-2 or TRBV6-3 to TRBJ1-5; TRBD1 might be the D (5 bases). The V end was cut by 7 bases, the J end by 1 base, with 11 bases between. Germline V gene data show CDR1 as MNHEY and CDR2 as SVGEGT. This CDR3 comprises 14 residues. The CDR3 is CASMGLRSNQPQHF. CDR3 DNA: TGTGCCAGCATGGGGCTTAGGAGCAATCAGCCCCAGCATTTT.

A word on this clonotype: A much larger clone lies a single base off, so this may be a read error. The V and J genes are TRBV28 and TRBJ2-5; D is uncertain. Germline V gene sequence: CDR1 MDHEN, CDR2 SYDVKM. This CDR3 is built from 12 residues. The CDR3 loop reads CASSLNSETLYF. CDR3 bases: TGTGCCAGCAGTTTAAATTCGGAGACCCTGTACTTC. The entire variable domain, with the rest obtained from reference TRBV28 and TRBJ2-5, is as follows: DVKVTQSSRYLVKRTGEKVFLECVQDMDHENMFWYRQDPGLGLRLIYFSYDVKMKEKGDIPEGYSVSREKKERFSLILESASTNQTSMYLCASSLNSETLYFGPGTRLLVL.

This clonotype was recorded at least ten times. The rearrangement links TRBV29-1 to TRBJ1-2; 11 positions match TRBD1. Germline V CDR1 and CDR2: SQVTM, ANQGSEA. This CDR3 region has 14 residues. The trim removed 2 bases at V and 8 bases at J, leaving 7 bases unmatched. CDR3 in DNA: TGCAGCGTTGAAAGGGACAGGGGGTCAGGAGGCTACACCTTC. It yields the protein CSVERDRGSGGYTF.

The chain couples TRBV11-2 to TRBJ2-6; D is unclear. Per germline, CDR1 SGHAT and CDR2 FQNNGV. V was trimmed by 2 bases and J by 0 bases, leaving 8 bases between them. CDR3 length: 16 residues. This CDR3 reads CASSLFRRSGANVLTF. Written as DNA, the CDR3 is TGTGCCAGCAGCTTATTTCGGCGCTCTGGGGCCAACGTCCTGACTTTC.

The chain links TRBV7-2 to TRBJ2-5; 8 nucleotides match TRBD2. V lost 5 bases to trimming and J lost 5 bases; unmatched junction nucleotides: 16. CDR1 and CDR2 (germline): SGHTA, FQGNSA. This CDR3 region has 17 residues. In DNA form, the CDR3 reads TGTGCCAGCAGCATCGGGGCCCGGGGGGGGGGTCGGGAGACCCAGTACTTC. Its protein is CASSIGARGGGRETQYF. Complete variable domain (other parts from reference TRBV7-2 and TRBJ2-5): GAGVSQSPSNKVTEKGKDVELRCDPISGHTALYWYRQSLGQGLEFLIYFQGNSAPDKSGLPSDRFSAERTGGSVSTLTIQRTQQEDSAVYLCASSIGARGGGRETQYFGPGTRLLVL.

This clonotype has just a few counts. Given a much more abundant clone one base away, this may be a read error. V is TRBV2 and J is TRBJ2-1; 7 bases match TRBD2. The CDR3 extends over 15 amino acids. CDR1 and CDR2 from the germline V gene are SNHLY and FYNNEI. CDR3 sequence (DNA): TGTGCTATCACCCCGAAGACTGGCGGGAGCAATGAGCAGTTCTTC. Protein: CAITPKTGGSNEQFF.

This clonotype has more than one count but fewer than ten. The CDR3 sequence is CASTTEGSGGLEQYF. The DNA for the CDR3 is TGTGCCAGCACTACGGAGGGGTCGGGAGGGCTCGAGCAGTACTTC. J is TRBJ2-7 and V is TRBV6-1, with 8 bases lining up with TRBD2. Per germline, CDR1 MNHNS and CDR2 SASEGT. CDR3 size: 15 residues. Trimming at V came to 7 bases and at J to 6 bases, leaving 14 bases not matched to a gene.

This clonotype was detected many times. The chain has TRBV20-1 and TRBJ2-7, with D unresolved. From germline, CDR1 is DFQATT and CDR2 SNEGSKA (reference sequence). The CDR3 covers 14 residues. The DNA of the CDR3 is TGCAGCGCAAGCCTACTCCAGAGCTCCTACGAGCAGTACTTC. Translated: CSASLLQSSYEQYF.

This chain connects TRBV2 to TRBJ1-3; 8 bases agree with TRBD1. Losses at the gene ends were 7 bases for V and 3 bases for J; bases not matched to a gene: 11. CDR3 length: 16 residues. Germline loops: CDR1 SNHLY, CDR2 FYNNEI. The CDR3 here is CASISAGQAFGNTIYF. The CDR3 DNA is TGTGCCAGCATTAGTGCGGGACAGGCTTTTGGAAACACCATATATTTT.

The V gene is TRBV29-1, the J gene TRBJ2-7; D perhaps matches TRBD2 (5 bases). CDR1 and CDR2 (germline): SQVTM, ANQGSEA. V dropped 6 bases and J dropped 0 bases, with 27 bases sitting between them. There are 18 residues in the CDR3. CDR3 residues: CSVPERMRVQSSSYEQYF. CDR3 nucleotides: TGCAGCGTCCCAGAGAGGATGAGGGTACAATCAAGCTCCTACGAGCAGTACTTC.

Points on this clonotype: This could be a read error, since a much larger clone is one nucleotide away. Likely a read error: the CDR3 ends without its conserved phenylalanine or tryptophan. V and J are TRBV3-1 and TRBJ2-3; D call uncertain. The V gene lost 1 base and the J gene lost 3 bases, with 14 bases spanning the gap. There are 16 residues in the CDR3. Germline assignment: CDR1 LGHDT and CDR2 YNNKEL (reference sequence). The CDR3 DNA is TGTGCCAGCAGCCAAGGCCCACGGCTAGTAACAGATACGCAGTATTAT. Translated: CASSQGPRLVTDTQYY.

This clonotype was picked up many times. The chain joins TRBV7-9 to TRBJ2-5, with TRBD1 identical over 10 bases. CDR1 SEHNR and CDR2 FQNEAQ come from the germline V gene (reference sequence). Unmatched junction bases numbered 5, after V lost 3 bases and J lost 4 bases. The CDR3 is made up of 15 amino acids. This CDR3 reads CASSLDRGRAETQYF. The CDR3 DNA reads as TGTGCCAGCAGCTTGGACAGGGGGAGGGCAGAGACCCAGTACTTC.

Concerning this clonotype: A read error is possible here, since a much larger clone lies one base away. The chain carries TRBV7-3 and TRBJ1-1; TRBD1 is a possible D gene (5 bases). The CDR3 has 13 amino acids. The V end was cut by 8 bases, the J end by 6 bases, with 16 bases between. CDR1 and CDR2 from the germline V gene are SGHTA and FQGTGA. CDR3 bases: TGTGCCAGCGGCCGCGACAGTAACTCTGAAGCTTTCTTT. Its translation: CASGRDSNSEAFF.

V usage is TRBV5-1 and J usage is TRBJ2-5, with 8 bases identical to TRBD1. Per the germline V gene, CDR1 is SGHRS and CDR2 is YFSETQ. V lost 1 base, J lost 3 bases, and 2 bases stayed unmatched. CDR3 length: 14 amino acids. DNA of the CDR3: TGCGCCAGCAGCTTGCAGGACAGGGAAGAGACCCAGTACTTC. Residues: CASSLQDREETQYF.

This clonotype was seen many times. This chain uses TRBV12-3 or TRBV12-4 with TRBJ2-7; D remains unclear. The CDR3 has 15 residues. Trimming shortened V by 4 bases and J by 0 bases, and 13 bases separated the two germline ends. The CDR3: CASSSAIPPSYEQYF. CDR3 nucleotide sequence: TGTGCCAGCAGTTCCGCGATACCGCCCTCCTACGAGCAGTACTTC.

The CDR3 spells CASSFQRSLTDTQYF. For the CDR3, the DNA is TGTGCCAGCAGTTTTCAGCGTTCCCTCACAGATACGCAGTATTTT. V is TRBV12-3 or TRBV12-4 and J is TRBJ2-3; D ambiguous. The ends were cut back, 3 bases at V and 2 bases at J, with 12 bases in the middle. There are 15 residues in the CDR3.